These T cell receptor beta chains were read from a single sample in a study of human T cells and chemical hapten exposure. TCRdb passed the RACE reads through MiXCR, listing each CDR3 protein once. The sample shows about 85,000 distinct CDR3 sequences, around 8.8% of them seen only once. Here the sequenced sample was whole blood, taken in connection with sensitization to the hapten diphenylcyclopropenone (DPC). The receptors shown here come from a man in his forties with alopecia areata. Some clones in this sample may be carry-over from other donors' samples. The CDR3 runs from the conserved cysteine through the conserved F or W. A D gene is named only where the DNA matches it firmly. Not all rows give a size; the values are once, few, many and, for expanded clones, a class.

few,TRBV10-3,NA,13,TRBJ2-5,TGTGCCATCAGGCCGGGGGTTCGAGAGACCCAGTACTTC,CAIRPGVRETQYF
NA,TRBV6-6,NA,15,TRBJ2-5,TGTACCAGCAGTAAACCGGGGGAGAGGTTTGAGACCCAGTACTTC,CTSSKPGERFETQYF
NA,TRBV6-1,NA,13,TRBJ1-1,TGTGCCAGCAGTGAATTTAGGTCCACTGAAGCTTTCTTT,CASSEFRSTEAFF
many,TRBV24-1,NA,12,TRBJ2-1,TGTGCCACCGGACCCGCGGCCAATGAGCAGTTCTTC,CATGPAANEQFF
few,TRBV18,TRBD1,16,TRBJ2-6,TGTGCCAGCTCATTACAGGGGGCGTCTGGGGCCAACGTCCTGACTTTC,CASSLQGASGANVLTF
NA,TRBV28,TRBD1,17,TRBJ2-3,TGTGCCAGCAGACTCCCCGCCGGGACAGGGCCCGCAGATACGCAGTATTTT,CASRLPAGTGPADTQYF
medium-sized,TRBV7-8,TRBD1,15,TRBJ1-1,TGTGCCAGCAGCTCCCGGGACAGGGCGAACACTGAAGCTTTCTTT,CASSSRDRANTEAFF
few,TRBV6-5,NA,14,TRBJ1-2,TGTGCCAGCAATGTGGACGGTTCTAACTATGGCTACACCTTC,CASNVDGSNYGYTF
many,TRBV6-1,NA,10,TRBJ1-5,TGTGCCGGAGGAGGTCAGCCCCAGCATTTT,CAGGGQPQHF
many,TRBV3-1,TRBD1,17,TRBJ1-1,TGTGCCAGCAGCCAAGATATGACAGGGGGCACGGACACTGAAGCTTTCTTT,CASSQDMTGGTDTEAFF
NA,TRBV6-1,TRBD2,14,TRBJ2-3,TGTGCCAGCAGTAGCGGGAGGGCCCTAGATACGCAGTATTTT,CASSSGRALDTQYF
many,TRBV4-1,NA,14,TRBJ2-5,TGCGCCAGCAGCCAAGATGGAAGGTCAGAGACCCAGTACTTC,CASSQDGRSETQYF
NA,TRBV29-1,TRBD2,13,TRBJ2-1,TGCAGCGTTGAGGCGGGAGTACATAGTGAGCAGTTCTTC,CSVEAGVHSEQFF
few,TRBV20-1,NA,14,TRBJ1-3,TGCAGTGCTAGAGGCCCGGGCTCTGGAAACACCATATATTTT,CSARGPGSGNTIYF
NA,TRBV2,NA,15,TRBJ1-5,TGTGCCAGCAGTGGAGGGGAGAATAGCAATCAGCCCCAGCATTTT,CASSGGENSNQPQHF
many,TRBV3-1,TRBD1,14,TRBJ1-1,TGTGCCAGCAGTCGGGGGACAGTGAACACTGAAGCTTTCTTT,CASSRGTVNTEAFF
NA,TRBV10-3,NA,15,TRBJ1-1,TGTGCCATCAGTGAACACGACAAGATGAACACTGAAGCTTTCTTT,CAISEHDKMNTEAFF
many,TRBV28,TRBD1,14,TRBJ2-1,TGTGCCAGCATGAGGGACAGACTCTACAATGAGCAGTTCTTC,CASMRDRLYNEQFF
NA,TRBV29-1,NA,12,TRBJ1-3,TGCAGCGTTGAAGGTGGAGGAAACACCATATATTTT,CSVEGGGNTIYF
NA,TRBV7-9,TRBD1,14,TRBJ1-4,TGTGCCAGCAGCTGGGACAGGGGAAATGAAAAACTGTTTTTT,CASSWDRGNEKLFF
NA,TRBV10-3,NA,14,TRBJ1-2,TGTGCCATCAGTGCCCCAACAGGGAGCTATGGCTACACCTTC,CAISAPTGSYGYTF
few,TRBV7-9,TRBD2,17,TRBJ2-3,TGTGCCAGCAGCTCCCTCTTTAGCGGGGACCCCACAGATACGCAGTATTTT,CASSSLFSGDPTDTQYF
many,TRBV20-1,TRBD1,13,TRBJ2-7,TGCAGTGCTCGGACAGGGCTTCTATACGAGCAGTACTTC,CSARTGLLYEQYF
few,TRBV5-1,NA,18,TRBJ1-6,TGCGCCAGCAGCTTGGGGGGCAGAACCTCCTCCTATAATTCACCCCTCCACTTT,CASSLGGRTSSYNSPLHF
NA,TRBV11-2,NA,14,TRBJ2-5,TGTGCCAGCAGCCCGTTTCTTAACCAAGAGACCCAGTACTTC,CASSPFLNQETQYF
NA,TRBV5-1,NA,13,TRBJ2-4,TGCGCCAGCAGCTTGGTAAGGTCGAGCATTCAGTACTTC,CASSLVRSSIQYF
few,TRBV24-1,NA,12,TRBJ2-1,TGTGCCACCCGCAGTGCCCACAATGAGCAGTTCTTC,CATRSAHNEQFF
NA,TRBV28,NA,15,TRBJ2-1,TGTGCCAGCAGTAATTACAGGGCTAACGGCAATGAGCAGTTCTTC,CASSNYRANGNEQFF
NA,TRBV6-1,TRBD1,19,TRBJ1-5,TGTGCCAGCAGTGAAGCTTGGACAGGGGGGGGAGGGAGCAATCAGCCCCAGCATTTT,CASSEAWTGGGGSNQPQHF
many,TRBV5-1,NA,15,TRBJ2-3,TGCGCCAGCAGCCCGGACGTGACTAGCACAGATACGCAGTATTTT,CASSPDVTSTDTQYF
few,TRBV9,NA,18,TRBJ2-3,TGTGCCAGCAGCGTAGGGCCCCAGACAGTGACTAGCACAGATACGCAGTATTTT,CASSVGPQTVTSTDTQYF
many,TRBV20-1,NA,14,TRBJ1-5,TGCAGTGCTTTAGACAGGTTTAGCAATCAGCCCCAGCATTTT,CSALDRFSNQPQHF
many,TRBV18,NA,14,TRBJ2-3,TGTGCCAGCTCACCATCCCTTGGGACAGATACGCAGTATTTT,CASSPSLGTDTQYF
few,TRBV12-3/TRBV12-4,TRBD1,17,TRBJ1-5,TGTGCCAGCAGTTTAAGTCGGGACAGGGGTGATTTTCAGCCCCAGCATTTT,CASSLSRDRGDFQPQHF
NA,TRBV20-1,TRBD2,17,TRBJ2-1,TGCAGTGTAAGGGCGGGAGGGCTTGGAACTTCCTACAATGAGCAGTTCTTC,CSVRAGGLGTSYNEQFF
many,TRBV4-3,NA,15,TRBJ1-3,TGCGCCAGCAGCCAAGACCCACATTCTGGAAACACCATATATTTT,CASSQDPHSGNTIYF